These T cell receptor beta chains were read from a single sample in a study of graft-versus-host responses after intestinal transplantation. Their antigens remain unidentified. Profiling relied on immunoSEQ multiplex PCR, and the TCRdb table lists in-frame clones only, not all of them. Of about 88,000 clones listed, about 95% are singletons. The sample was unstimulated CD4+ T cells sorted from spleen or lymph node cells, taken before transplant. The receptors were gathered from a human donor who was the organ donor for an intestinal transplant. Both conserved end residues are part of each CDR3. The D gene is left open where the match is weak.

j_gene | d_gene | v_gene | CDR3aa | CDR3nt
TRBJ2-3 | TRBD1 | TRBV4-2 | CASSQTGDGTDTQYF | TGTGCCAGCAGCCAGACAGGGGACGGCACAGATACGCAGTATTTT
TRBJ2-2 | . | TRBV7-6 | CASSFTPPTGELFF | TGTGCCAGCAGCTTTACACCGCCCACCGGGGAGCTGTTTTTT
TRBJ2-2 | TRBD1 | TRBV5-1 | CASSLSGDRAAGELFF | TGCGCCAGCAGCTTGTCAGGAGACAGGGCAGCCGGGGAGCTGTTTTTT
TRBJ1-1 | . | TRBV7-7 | CASSQIQGTNTEAFF | TGTGCTAGCAGTCAAATTCAGGGAACGAACACTGAAGCTTTCTTT
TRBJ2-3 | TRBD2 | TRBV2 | CASSHREADTQYF | TGTGCCAGCAGTCACCGGGAGGCAGATACGCAGTATTTT
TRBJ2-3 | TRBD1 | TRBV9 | CASSVGWTGGETQYF | TGTGCCAGCAGCGTAGGGTGGACAGGGGGCGAAACGCAGTATTTT
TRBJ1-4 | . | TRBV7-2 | CASSLGGAHEKLFF | TGTGCCAGCAGCTTAGGGGGGGCCCATGAAAAACTGTTTTTT
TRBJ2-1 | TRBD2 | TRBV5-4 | CASSLKVGASGVYEQFF | TGTGCCAGCAGCTTGAAAGTCGGGGCTAGCGGCGTCTATGAGCAGTTCTTC
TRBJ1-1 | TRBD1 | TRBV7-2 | CASSLAGQANTEAFF | TGTGCCAGCAGCTTGGCGGGACAGGCGAACACTGAAGCTTTCTTT
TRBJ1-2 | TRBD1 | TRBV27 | CASRSGTGGWNGYTF | TGTGCCAGCAGATCCGGGACAGGGGGTTGGAATGGCTACACCTTC
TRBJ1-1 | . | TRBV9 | CASSVTTNTEAFF | TGTGCCAGCAGCGTTACAACGAACACTGAAGCTTTCTTT
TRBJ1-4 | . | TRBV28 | CASSSRQVLNEKLFF | TGTGCCAGCAGTTCGCGACAGGTCCTTAATGAAAAACTGTTTTTT
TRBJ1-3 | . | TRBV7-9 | CASSLGRISGNTIYF | TGTGCCAGCAGCTTAGGCAGGATCTCTGGAAACACCATATATTTT
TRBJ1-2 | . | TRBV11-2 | CASSRIGTALRGYTF | TGTGCCAGCAGCCGAATCGGGACGGCCCTCCGGGGTTACACCTTC